One sample yielded the 27 T cell receptor beta chains listed below, sequenced in a study of blood T cell repertoires in COVID-19. Measured with immunoSEQ multiplex PCR; TCRdb has only the in-frame clones, and not every one. Among some 120,000 clones listed, less than 90% were seen once. Sequenced sample: peripheral blood. These receptors came from a man between 65 and 85 years old with acute or convalescent COVID-19.

This clone came up a few times. V is TRBV6-6 and J is TRBJ1-2, with D tentatively TRBD1 (5 bases). The CDR3 covers 12 residues. Germline V gene sequence: CDR1 MNHNY, CDR2 SVGAGI (reference sequence). V was pared by 4 bases and J by 8 bases, with 11 bases between. The CDR3 is CASSWQGGGYTF. The DNA of the CDR3 is TGTGCCAGCAGTTGGCAGGGAGGCGGCTACACCTTC.

This chain's CDR3 is CASSPGGGRSTEAFF. CDR3 nucleotides: TGTGCCAGCAGCCCGGGGGGGGGCCGGTCCACTGAAGCTTTCTTT. This chain links TRBV7-9 with TRBJ1-1, with D perhaps matching TRBD1 (6 bases). The CDR3 runs 15 residues. Trimming left V 5 bases short and J 4 bases short, with 17 bases between. Germline assignment: CDR1 SEHNR and CDR2 FQNEAQ (reference sequence).

The rearrangement links TRBV6-2 or TRBV6-3 to TRBJ2-5; D possibly corresponds to TRBD1 (7 bases). Trimming removed 6 bases at V and 11 bases at J, with 16 bases between. The CDR3 totals 12 residues. Germline V gives CDR1 MNHEY, CDR2 SVGEGT. For the CDR3, the DNA is TGTGCCAGCAGCCCCCTAGCAGGGGGGCAGTACTTC. It is translated as CASSPLAGGQYF.

A single count supports this clone. The chain couples TRBV6-5 to TRBJ2-4, with D possibly TRBD2 on 6 matching bases. The CDR3 consists of 15 residues. Germline CDR1 MNHEY, CDR2 SVGAGI. V dropped 2 bases and J dropped 0 bases, with 8 bases sitting between them. The CDR3 protein is CASSYLGGAKNIQYF. The CDR3 nucleotides read TGTGCCAGCAGTTACCTCGGGGGAGCCAAAAACATTCAGTACTTC.

This chain links TRBV28 with TRBJ1-2; D perhaps matches TRBD1 (5 bases). CDR1 MDHEN and CDR2 SYDVKM come from the germline V gene. Trimming took 6 bases from V and 0 from J, leaving 14 bases between them. The CDR3 has 15 amino acids. CDR3 region: CASSLGGVANYGYTF. CDR3 DNA sequence: TGTGCCAGCAGCCTGGGGGGGGTAGCTAACTATGGCTACACCTTC.

This chain uses TRBV5-1 with TRBJ1-2; possible D gene TRBD1, 5 bases. Germline assignment: CDR1 SGHRS and CDR2 YFSETQ. This CDR3 has 14 residues. Trimming took 1 base from V and 6 from J, leaving 13 bases between them. CDR3 bases: TGCGCCAGCAGCTTGAACCAGGGCGAGGATGGCTACACCTTC. This translates into CASSLNQGEDGYTF.

The chain carries TRBV20-1 and TRBJ1-1; 9 bases agree with TRBD1. This CDR3 comprises 16 residues. CDR1 and CDR2 (germline): DFQATT, SNEGSKA (reference sequence). J lost 7 bases, V lost 3 bases, and 15 bases had no gene match. The CDR3 nucleotides read TGCAGTGCTAGTCCCACCTCGGGACAGGGAATTGATGAAGCTTTCTTT. This translates into CSASPTSGQGIDEAFF.

The rearrangement joins TRBV11-2 to TRBJ1-5; D gene ambiguous. Trimming stripped 1 base from V and 4 bases from J, with 5 bases between. The CDR3 runs 13 residues. The germline gives CDR1 SGHAT, CDR2 FQNNGV. CDR3 in amino acids: CASSLAPNQPQHF. The CDR3 DNA reads as TGTGCCAGCAGCTTAGCCCCAAATCAGCCCCAGCATTTT.

This clone was seen a few times. Distinct nucleotide sequences in the sample also encode this CDR3. V gene TRBV11-2 combines with J gene TRBJ2-7; D may be TRBD1 (8 bases). Looked up from germline, CDR1 is SGHAT and CDR2 is FQNNGV. V gave up 5 bases and J gave up 8 bases, with 31 bases separating them. The CDR3 is 18 residues long. The CDR3 DNA reads TGTGCCAGCAGCCCGATACAGGGGGGGGTAGTACGGGGGAGAAAGCAGTACTTC. This encodes CASSPIQGGVVRGRKQYF.

The chain links TRBV5-5 to TRBJ1-4; D not resolved. CDR1 and CDR2 (germline): SGHKS, YYEKEE (reference sequence). This CDR3 spans 16 amino acids. V dropped 0 bases and J dropped 6 bases, with 15 bases sitting between them. CDR3 sequence (DNA): TGTGCCAGCAGCTTGGAACTGTTCGGAGTTGATGAAAAACTGTTTTTT. Protein: CASSLELFGVDEKLFF.

The J gene is TRBJ2-6, the V gene TRBV19; TRBD1 agrees at 8 bases. The J segment lost 0 bases and the V segment lost 1 base, leaving 5 bases of the junction unmatched. The CDR3 is made up of 18 amino acids. From germline, CDR1 is LNHDA and CDR2 SQIVND (reference sequence). DNA of the CDR3: TGTGCCAGTAGTATAGCTAGGGACAGGAGCTCTGGGGCCAACGTCCTGACTTTC. It codes for CASSIARDRSSGANVLTF.

The J gene is TRBJ2-5, the V gene TRBV29-1; D is unresolved. Germline CDR1 and CDR2: SQVTM and ANQGSEA. CDR3 length: 14 amino acids. V lost 0 bases and J 4 bases, leaving 12 bases between the germline ends. The DNA for the CDR3 is TGCAGCGTTGAAGATCGTTCCGACACAGAGACCCAGTACTTC. Translating it yields CSVEDRSDTETQYF.

The chain combines TRBV12-1 with TRBJ1-1. TRBV12-1 is given as a pseudogene. This CDR3 has 12 amino acids. In nucleotides, the CDR3 is TGTGCCAGCAGCCCAGAGGACACTGAAGCTTTCTTT. It encodes CASSPEDTEAFF.

The chain is built from TRBV6-5 and TRBJ1-1; tentatively, D is TRBD1 (5 bases). Germline V gene data show CDR1 as MNHEY and CDR2 as SVGAGI. The CDR3 is made up of 14 amino acids. Trimming shortened V by 3 bases and J by 5 bases, and 13 bases separated the two germline ends. CDR3 nucleotide sequence: TGTGCCAGCAGTTATAAACAGCGGGGGACTGAAGCTTTCTTT. This translates into CASSYKQRGTEAFF.

The chain has TRBV19 and TRBJ2-3, with 8 bases aligning to TRBD2. Germline values: CDR1 LNHDA, CDR2 SQIVND (reference sequence). The J segment lost 3 bases and the V segment lost 3 bases, leaving 20 bases of the junction unmatched. The CDR3 runs 20 residues. The CDR3 DNA reads TGTGCCAGTAGTATTAGTCTCGGTCGGGAGGGGGGGAGAAAAACAGATACGCAGTATTTT. This gives the protein CASSISLGREGGRKTDTQYF.

The chain combines TRBV21-1 with TRBJ2-2; TRBD1, as called in the table, went unchecked against the DNA. TRBV21-1 is assigned pseudogene status. The length of the CDR3 is 12 residues. The CDR3 loop is CASRQSTGELFF. The CDR3, as DNA: TGTGCCAGCAGGCAGTCAACCGGGGAGCTGTTTTTT.

The chain links TRBV2 to TRBJ1-5; TRBD1 aligns across 11 bases. The CDR3 totals 13 residues. Trimming removed 8 bases from V and 6 bases from J; junction bases left unmatched: 3. Germline V gene data show CDR1 as SNHLY and CDR2 as FYNNEI. Here the CDR3 DNA reads TGTGCCAGCCGGACAGGGGGCTCTCAGCCCCAGCATTTT. As protein: CASRTGGSQPQHF.

V usage is TRBV28 and J usage is TRBJ2-6, with 9 bases lining up with TRBD1. The CDR3 has 19 residues. The germline gives CDR1 MDHEN, CDR2 SYDVKM. The J segment lost 4 bases and the V segment lost 5 bases, leaving 15 bases of the junction unmatched. CDR3 region: CASSPTPGTGHTGANVLTF. As DNA, the CDR3 is TGTGCCAGCAGTCCGACCCCCGGGACAGGGCATACGGGGGCCAACGTCCTGACTTTC.

The chain employs TRBV12-3 or TRBV12-4 and TRBJ1-2; no clear D gene. Trimming cost V 4 bases and J 8 bases, with 11 bases left between them. The CDR3 is 12 residues long. The CDR3 nucleotides read TGTGCCAGCAGTTATACGGGAGGGGGCTACACCTTC. Translated, it gives CASSYTGGGYTF.

This rearrangement joins TRBV7-6 to TRBJ1-3; 7 nucleotides agree with TRBD1. J lost 1 base, V lost 5 bases, and 11 bases had no gene match. The germline CDR1 and CDR2 sequences are SGHVS and FNYEAQ. This CDR3 region has 17 residues. The CDR3 coding sequence is TGTGCCAGCAGCACACGACAGGGTGGAGGGTCTGGAAACACCATATATTTT. It yields the protein CASSTRQGGGSGNTIYF. Full variable domain (outside the CDR3, taken from reference TRBV7-6 and TRBJ1-3): GAGVSQSPRYKVTKRGQDVALRCDPISGHVSLYWYRQALGQGPEFLTYFNYEAQQDKSGLPNDRFSAERPEGSISTLTIQRTEQRDSAMYRCASSTRQGGGSGNTIYFGEGSWLTVV.

V gene TRBV28 combines with J gene TRBJ2-7; D gene unclear. Germline CDR1 MDHEN, CDR2 SYDVKM. The CDR3 is 12 residues long. With 2 bases removed from V and 9 bases from J, the gap between germline ends came to 11 bases. CDR3 sequence reads: CASSLISTSQYF. The CDR3 DNA is TGTGCCAGCAGTTTAATTTCGACTTCGCAGTACTTC.

The rearrangement uses TRBV19 and TRBJ1-5; D is uncertain. V dropped 7 bases and J dropped 8 bases, with 18 bases sitting between them. CDR1 is LNHDA and CDR2 is SQIVND in the germline V gene (reference sequence). The CDR3 has 14 residues. The CDR3: CASKPRPRTEPQHF. In DNA, the CDR3 is TGTGCCAGTAAACCCCGCCCGCGAACGGAGCCCCAGCATTTT.

The chain uses TRBV4-2 and TRBJ1-6; unclear D gene. This CDR3 is built from 17 residues. CDR1 and CDR2 from the germline V gene are LGHNA and YNFKEQ. The V end was cut by 2 bases, the J end by 4 bases, with 15 bases between. In DNA, the CDR3 is TGTGCCAGCAGCCAACCCCGTTCGACTGTGTATAATTCACCCCTCCACTTT. The encoded protein is CASSQPRSTVYNSPLHF.

The rearrangement links TRBV7-8 to TRBJ1-5, with no clear D. V was clipped by 0 bases and J by 7 bases, with 13 bases between them. CDR3 length: 15 residues. CDR1 and CDR2 from the germline V gene are SGHVS and FQNEAQ. CDR3 sequence (DNA): TGTGCCAGCAGCTTAGCCGGCGGGAATTACCAGCCCCAGCATTTT. Encoded protein: CASSLAGGNYQPQHF.

This chain uses TRBV5-1 with TRBJ2-5; 8 bases agree with TRBD2. The J segment lost 5 bases and the V segment lost 3 bases, leaving 12 bases of the junction unmatched. Germline V CDR1 and CDR2: SGHRS, YFSETQ. This CDR3 region has 16 residues. The CDR3: CASSYQPGGGMETQYF. The CDR3 DNA is TGCGCCAGCAGCTACCAGCCGGGCGGGGGGATGGAGACCCAGTACTTC.

This chain joins TRBV27 and TRBJ1-6, with a tentative D call TRBD1 (6 bases). V was pared by 6 bases and J by 2 bases, with 11 bases between. The CDR3 covers 15 residues. Germline CDR1 and CDR2: MNHEY and SMNVEV (reference sequence). The CDR3 spells CASRGGGAYNSPLHF. CDR3 sequence (DNA): TGTGCCAGCAGGGGAGGGGGTGCCTATAATTCACCCCTCCACTTT.

This clone was seen a few times. The rearrangement links TRBV3-1 (or the pseudogene TRBV3-2) to TRBJ2-1, with D maybe TRBD2 (6 bases). Trimming removed 5 bases at V and 1 base at J, with 15 bases between. Germline CDR1 and CDR2: LGHDT and YNNKEL (reference sequence). The CDR3 sequence is 16 residues long. The CDR3, as DNA: TGTGCCAGCAGCTCTCTCGGGGGTGTTTCCTACAATGAGCAGTTCTTC. Amino acid sequence: CASSSLGGVSYNEQFF.